These T cell receptor beta chains were read from a single sample in a study of blood T cells in healthy people across ages. TCRdb recomputed calls from the 5' RACE reads with MiXCR, one row per CDR3 protein. This sample has hundreds of thousands of distinct CDR3 sequences, with 56% found just once. Sequencing was performed on blood. These receptors were collected from a man between 40 and 49 years old in good health. The CDR3 runs from the conserved cysteine through the conserved F or W. A D gene is named only where the DNA matches it firmly. Expanded clones are given a class, and other clones once, few, many or no size at all.

- TRBJ2-6 - TRBV5-1 CASSLAVSNKIHVLTF TGCGCCAGCAGCTTGGCCGTTTCAAACAAGATTCACGTCCTGACTTTC
TRBD2 TRBJ2-7 few TRBV2 CARVIGLADEQYF TGTGCCCGAGTGATCGGACTAGCGGACGAGCAGTACTTC
- TRBJ2-1 - TRBV9 CASSGFGGALDSYNEQFF TGTGCCAGCAGCGGGTTCGGAGGGGCCCTCGACTCCTACAATGAGCAGTTCTTC
- TRBJ2-7 - TRBV7-2 CASSPVERKNEQYF TGTGCCAGCAGCCCAGTCGAACGAAAGAATGAGCAGTACTTC
- TRBJ2-1 - TRBV20-1 CSVEEYEQFF TGCAGTGTAGAGGAATATGAGCAGTTCTTC
- TRBJ1-1 - TRBV7-6 CASSSIGRGTEAFF TGTGCCAGCAGCTCGATAGGTAGGGGCACTGAAGCTTTCTTT
- TRBJ1-1 once TRBV12-5 CASGLNDVTEAFF TGTGCTAGTGGTTTGAATGATGTGACTGAAGCTTTCTTT
- TRBJ1-1 - TRBV5-1 CASSLVRVSDTEAFF TGCGCCAGCAGCTTGGTCAGGGTATCGGACACTGAAGCTTTCTTT
- TRBJ2-3 - TRBV20-1 CSARRAGNTGTQYF TGCAGTGCTAGGAGGGCCGGGAACACAGGTACGCAGTATTTT
- TRBJ1-6 few TRBV5-5 CASSLMGRTNSPLHF TGTGCCAGCAGCTTGATGGGACGAACAAATTCACCCCTCCACTTT
TRBD1 TRBJ2-7 - TRBV20-1 CSAHRDRAVRQYF TGCAGTGCACACCGGGACAGGGCGGTCCGGCAGTACTTC
TRBD2 TRBJ2-3 once TRBV28 CASSKGGTDTQYF TGTGCCAGCAGTAAGGGAGGGACAGATACGCAGTATTTT
TRBD1 TRBJ1-6 - TRBV5-6 CASGPTGDYSPLHF TGTGCCAGCGGGCCAACAGGGGATTACTCACCCCTCCACTTT